Listed below are T cell receptor beta chains from one sample, sequenced in a study of cytotoxic CD8 clonotypes in ibrutinib-treated CLL. TCRdb's copy holds only in-frame clones and misses some; the assay was immunoSEQ multiplex PCR. The data show approximately 280,000 clones, more than 70% seen once. The sample in question was PBMCs, obtained at disease progression, from a patient treated with ibrutinib. The receptors derive from a human donor with chronic lymphocytic leukemia. The CDR3 runs from the conserved cysteine through the conserved F or W. The D gene is left open where the match is weak. Not every row has a clone size; where given, it reads once, few, many or a size class.

>once|19|TRBJ2-7|TRBV4-1|.
CASSPQERLGVLSSYEQYF
TGCGCCAGCAGCCCGCAAGAGAGGCTTGGGGTACTCAGCTCCTACGAGCAGTACTTC
>.|15|TRBJ2-3|TRBV19|TRBD2
CASSPTSGRVDTQYF
TGTGCCAGTAGCCCGACTAGCGGGAGAGTAGATACGCAGTATTTT
>.|16|TRBJ2-2|TRBV27|TRBD1
CASSVRDRRFTGELFF
TGTGCCAGCAGCGTCCGGGACAGGAGGTTCACCGGGGAGCTGTTTTTT
>.|13|TRBJ2-7|TRBV6-6|.
CASSSERSYEQYF
TGTGCCAGCAGCTCGGAGCGCTCCTACGAGCAGTACTTC
>few|14|TRBJ2-7|TRBV5-1|.
CASSAVLQGIEQYF
TGCGCCAGCAGCGCCGTCCTCCAAGGTATCGAGCAGTACTTC
>few|10|TRBJ2-7|TRBV20-1|.
CSAPSYEQYF
TGCAGTGCTCCAAGCTACGAGCAGTACTTC
>.|15|TRBJ1-2|TRBV4-1|.
CASSQGPAGLYGYTF
TGCGCCAGCAGCCAAGGCCCAGCCGGGTTGTATGGCTACACCTTC
>few|15|TRBJ1-5|TRBV19|.
CASTTSQSRNQPQHF
TGTGCCAGTACCACATCACAGTCCCGCAATCAGCCCCAGCATTTT
>.|15|TRBJ2-7|TRBV5-1|.
CASSYWTVGEYEQYF
TGCGCCAGCAGCTACTGGACAGTGGGAGAGTACGAGCAGTACTTC
>few|11|TRBJ1-5|TRBV14|.
CASSQDQPQHF
TGTGCCAGCAGCCAAGACCAGCCCCAGCATTTT
>.|17|TRBJ2-1|TRBV19|.
CASSPRARPHSYNEQFF
TGTGCCAGTAGTCCCAGGGCGCGGCCCCATTCCTACAATGAGCAGTTCTTC
>.|14|TRBJ2-3|TRBV7-3|TRBD1
CASSRGQGTDTQYF
TGTGCCAGCAGCCGTGGACAGGGCACAGATACGCAGTATTTT
>.|15|TRBJ2-5|TRBV5-1|TRBD2
CASSPLVTSVLTQYF
TGCGCCAGCAGCCCCCTAGTGACTAGCGTTTTAACCCAGTACTTC
>.|17|TRBJ2-6|TRBV27|TRBD1
CASSSRTGEPGANVLTF
TGTGCCAGCAGTTCTCGGACAGGGGAGCCTGGGGCCAACGTCCTGACTTTC
>.|14|TRBJ2-7|TRBV5-1|.
CASSSEAGRDEQYF
TGCGCCAGCAGCTCTGAGGCAGGGCGAGACGAGCAGTACTTC
>.|17|TRBJ2-7|TRBV2|TRBD1
CASSEGDRGRNFYEQYF
TGTGCCAGCAGTGAGGGGGACAGGGGCAGGAATTTCTACGAGCAGTACTTC
>.|17|TRBJ1-2|TRBV4-1|.
CASSQDEARVPNYGYTF
TGCGCCAGCAGCCAAGATGAGGCCAGGGTACCTAACTATGGCTACACCTTC
>.|12|TRBJ2-7|TRBV10-3|.
CAIRGLGHEQYF
TGTGCCATCAGGGGACTTGGCCACGAGCAGTACTTC
>.|16|TRBJ2-5|TRBV11-2|.
CASSRRGGMYQETQYF
TGTGCCAGCAGTCGTAGGGGGGGGATGTACCAAGAGACCCAGTACTTC
>.|15|TRBJ1-4|TRBV6-6|.
CASSLRRAANEKLFF
TGTGCCAGCAGTTTAAGGAGGGCTGCTAATGAAAAACTGTTTTTT
>few|14|TRBJ1-2|TRBV29-1|.
CSVDGDTGRYGYTF
TGCAGCGTTGATGGGGACACAGGCCGCTATGGCTACACCTTC
>once|13|TRBJ2-1|TRBV5-6|.
CASSFGGNNEQFF
TGTGCCAGCAGCTTCGGCGGGAACAATGAGCAGTTCTTC
>.|13|TRBJ2-5|TRBV19|.
CASSPRGRETQYF
TGTGCCAGTAGTCCCCGGGGTCGGGAGACCCAGTACTTC
>once|14|TRBJ2-1|TRBV19|.
CASSIRARDNEQFF
TGTGCCAGTAGTATACGGGCCCGAGACAATGAGCAGTTCTTC